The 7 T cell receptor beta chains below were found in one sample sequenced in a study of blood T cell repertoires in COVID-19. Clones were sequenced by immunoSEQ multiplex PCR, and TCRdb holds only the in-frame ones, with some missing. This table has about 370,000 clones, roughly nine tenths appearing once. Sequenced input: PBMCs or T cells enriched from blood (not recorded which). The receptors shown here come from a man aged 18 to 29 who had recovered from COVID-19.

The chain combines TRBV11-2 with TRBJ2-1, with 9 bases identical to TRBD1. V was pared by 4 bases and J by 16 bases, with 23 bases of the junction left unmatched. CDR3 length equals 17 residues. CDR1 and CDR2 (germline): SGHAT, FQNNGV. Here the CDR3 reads CASSSTQGRDRVSHSFF. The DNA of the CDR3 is TGTGCCAGCAGCTCTACCCAGGGCCGGGACAGGGTTTCCCACTCCTTCTTC.

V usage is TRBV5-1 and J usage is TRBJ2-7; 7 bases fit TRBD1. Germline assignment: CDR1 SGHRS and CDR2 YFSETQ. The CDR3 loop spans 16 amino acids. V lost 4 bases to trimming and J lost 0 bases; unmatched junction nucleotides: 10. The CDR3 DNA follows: TGCGCCAGCAGCCCGACCCGACAGGGTGGCTCCTACGAGCAGTACTTC. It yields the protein CASSPTRQGGSYEQYF. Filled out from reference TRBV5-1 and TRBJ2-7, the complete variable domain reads KAGVTQTPRYLIKTRGQQVTLSCSPISGHRSVSWYQQTPGQGLQFLFEYFSETQRNKGNFPGRFSGRQFSNSRSEMNVSTLELGDSALYLCASSPTRQGGSYEQYFGPGTRLTVT.

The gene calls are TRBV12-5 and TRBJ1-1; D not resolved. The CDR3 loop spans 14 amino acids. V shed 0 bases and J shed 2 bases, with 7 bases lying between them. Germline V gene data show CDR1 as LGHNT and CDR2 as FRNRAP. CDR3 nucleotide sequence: TGTGCTAGTGGTTTGGTACCGGTAAACACTGAAGCTTTCTTT. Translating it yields CASGLVPVNTEAFF.

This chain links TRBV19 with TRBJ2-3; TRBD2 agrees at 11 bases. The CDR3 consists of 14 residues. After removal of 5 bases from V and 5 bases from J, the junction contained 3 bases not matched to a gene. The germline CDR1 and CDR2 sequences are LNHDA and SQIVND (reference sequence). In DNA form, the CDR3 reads TGTGCCAGTAGTGAGGGACTAGCGGAAGATACGCAGTATTTT. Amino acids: CASSEGLAEDTQYF.

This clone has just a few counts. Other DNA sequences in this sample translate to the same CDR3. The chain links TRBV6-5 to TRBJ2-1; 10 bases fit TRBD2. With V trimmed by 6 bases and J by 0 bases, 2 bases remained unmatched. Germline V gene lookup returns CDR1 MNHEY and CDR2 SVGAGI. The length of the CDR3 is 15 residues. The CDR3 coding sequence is TGTGCCAGCAGGTTAGCGGGAGGCTCCTACAATGAGCAGTTCTTC. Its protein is CASRLAGGSYNEQFF.

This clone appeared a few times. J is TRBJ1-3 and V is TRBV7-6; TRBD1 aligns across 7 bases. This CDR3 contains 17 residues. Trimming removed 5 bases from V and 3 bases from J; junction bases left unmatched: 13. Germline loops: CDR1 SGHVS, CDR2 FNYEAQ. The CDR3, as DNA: TGTGCCAGCAGCCCCTTCCACCACAGGGGCGTTGGAAACACCATATATTTT. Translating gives CASSPFHHRGVGNTIYF.

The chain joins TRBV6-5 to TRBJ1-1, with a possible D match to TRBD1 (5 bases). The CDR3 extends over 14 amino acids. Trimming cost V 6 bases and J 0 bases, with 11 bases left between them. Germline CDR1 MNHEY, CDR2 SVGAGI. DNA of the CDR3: TGTGCCAGCAGACTGTCGACAGTGAACACTGAAGCTTTCTTT. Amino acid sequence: CASRLSTVNTEAFF.